One T cell receptor (beta chain) is described in this entry. This receptor's antigen is unknown. There are no base qualities to consult, and no much larger clone falls within one base. The germline V gene provides CDR1 SGHVS and CDR2 FQNEAQ. From V the trimming removes 0 bases and from J it removes 3 bases, while the gene matches leave 5 bases of the junction unaccounted for. The CDR3 holds 17 amino acids from the cysteine to the phenylalanine. Here the CDR3 DNA is all that survives: 51 bases in frame from base 1. This sample stems from a study of T cells after posttransplantation cyclophosphamide (dated by TCRdb to 2016 to 2018). Some background on the complete study: Using TRB sequencing, the study followed how the T cell repertoire rebuilt after myeloablative bone marrow transplantation with posttransplantation cyclophosphamide given as GVHD prophylaxis. Samples from 30 to 45 PTCy-treated patients and some 16 related bone marrow donors of those patients were subjected to antigen receptor sequencing. TRB sequencing was performed on blood from all 35 or so PTCy patients with 1-year posttransplant specimens. TRB sequencing was also done on up to 3 additional blood samples from 2 to 5.2 years after transplant in 3 patients, and on pretransplant blood from a handful of patients. Because TRA and TRB clonality correlated tightly in 9 samples, later TCR analyses were limited to TRB. Public TRB sequences were compared against a database of over 3,000 sequences linked to responses to pathogens, tumor antigens, self-antigens and alloantigens. General conclusions and limits of the study: At 1-2 months, donor-recipient similarity was low but rose over the first year, and the later blood repertoires were often dominated by donor CD8+ memory clones. The TRB repertoires of T cells infiltrating skin or the GI tract showed only limited overlap with the TRB repertoires found in blood. Across 45 or so patients, TRB clonality was highly associated with recipient CMV seropositivity and CMV reactivation, and PTCy diversity was similar to diversity in CNI/methotrexate controls.

What the time point label conveys for this sample: posttransplant day relative to BM transplant. The control group consisted of 11 patients who received myeloablative marrow transplants with methotrexate plus a calcineurin inhibitor and who were sampled 1 year after transplant. Peripheral blood and bone marrow mononuclear cells were isolated by Ficoll-Hypaque density centrifugation and were cryopreserved. TRB sequencing was run on genomic DNA with either the immunoSEQ assay at survey resolution or the hsTCRB kit. Turning to the authors' computational methods: The immunoSEQ software was used for initial read processing, and the LymphoSeq R package was used for repertoire analyses. Clonality was computed as 1 minus normalized Shannon entropy, and a Gini coefficient was also calculated for each TRB dataset. To infer phenotypes in unsorted samples, TRB sequences from sorted subsets of the recipient or donor were mapped onto the unsorted samples of the same recipient. Not all clones reach the TCRdb copy of this immuneACCESS table, which keeps in-frame sequences only. Checked studies attribute under half of the gap to unresolved V genes and leave the rest unexplained. V, J and clone size are taken as reported in that table, and D and trimming were inferred from the DNA itself. The sample table lists roughly 9,900 clones, around nine tenths of them with a count of one. Jointly, the top ten make up 20% to 30% of the sample.

The TCR sequence derives from a male patient in his thirties who received an allogeneic stem cell transplant from an unrelated donor, was CMV-positive, and had no GVHD. Some T cells may be donor cells from the graft after a transplant. The sample here was PBMCs, taken after an allogeneic stem cell transplant with a calcineurin inhibitor and methotrexate. This chain joins TRBV7-8 to TRBJ1-2, with 12 bases matching TRBD1. The CDR3 protein is CASSLAGTGGSDYGYTF. In nucleotide form, the sequence is TGTGCCAGCAGCTTAGCTGGGACAGGGGGCAGTGACTATGGCTACACCTTC.